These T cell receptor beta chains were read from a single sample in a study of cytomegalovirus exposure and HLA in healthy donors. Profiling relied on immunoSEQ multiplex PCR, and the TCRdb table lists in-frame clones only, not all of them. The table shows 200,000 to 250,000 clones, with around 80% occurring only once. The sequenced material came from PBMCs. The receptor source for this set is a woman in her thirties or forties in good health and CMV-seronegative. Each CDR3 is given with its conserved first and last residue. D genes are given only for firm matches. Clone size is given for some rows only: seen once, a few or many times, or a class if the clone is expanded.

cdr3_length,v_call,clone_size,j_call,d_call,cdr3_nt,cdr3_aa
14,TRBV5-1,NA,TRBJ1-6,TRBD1,TGCGCCAGCAGCTTGGGGACAGGCAATTCACCCCTCCACTTT,CASSLGTGNSPLHF
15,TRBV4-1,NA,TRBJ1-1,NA,TGCGCCAGCAGCCAAGGTGCAGGCCCCGAAACTGAAGCTTTCTTT,CASSQGAGPETEAFF
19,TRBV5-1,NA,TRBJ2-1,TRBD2,TGCGCCAGCAGACGGACTAGCGGGGGGACGAGTAGGTCCTACAATGAGCAGTTCTTC,CASRRTSGGTSRSYNEQFF
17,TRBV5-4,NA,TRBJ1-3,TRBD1,TGTGCCAGCAGCCCCGGGACAGGCAAAATCTCTGGAAACACCATATATTTT,CASSPGTGKISGNTIYF
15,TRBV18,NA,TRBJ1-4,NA,TGTGCCAGCTCAGAGCCGGGTCGACGGCTTGAAAAACTGTTTTTT,CASSEPGRRLEKLFF
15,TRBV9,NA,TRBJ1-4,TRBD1,TGTGCCAGCAGCGCACAGGGGAGGACTAATGAAAAACTGTTTTTT,CASSAQGRTNEKLFF
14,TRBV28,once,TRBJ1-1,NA,TGTGCCAGCAGTTTTCCTACCATGAACACTGAAGCTTTCTTT,CASSFPTMNTEAFF
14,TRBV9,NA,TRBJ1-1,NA,TGTGCCAGCAGACAGGGACTAAGGAACACTGAAGCTTTCTTT,CASRQGLRNTEAFF
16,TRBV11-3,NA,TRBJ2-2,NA,TGTGCCAGCAGCTTAGGGGCATCGGCGAACACCGGGGAGCTGTTTTTT,CASSLGASANTGELFF
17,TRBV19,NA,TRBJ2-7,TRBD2,TGTGCCAGTAGTCCAGGGTTAGCGGGGGCACTGCCTGTCGAGCAGTACTTC,CASSPGLAGALPVEQYF
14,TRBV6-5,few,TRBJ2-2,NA,TGTGCCAGCAGTTATATCAGGAACACCGGGGAGCTGTTTTTT,CASSYIRNTGELFF
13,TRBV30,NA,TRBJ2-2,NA,TGTGCCTGGAGGCCACAAAGCACCGGGGAGCTGTTTTTT,CAWRPQSTGELFF
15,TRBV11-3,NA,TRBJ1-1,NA,TGTGCCAGCAGCTTCCTAGGGGGGGCGAACACTGAAGCTTTCTTT,CASSFLGGANTEAFF
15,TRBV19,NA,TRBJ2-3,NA,TGTGCCAGTAGCACTCAGGGACTCAGCACAGATACGCAGTATTTT,CASSTQGLSTDTQYF
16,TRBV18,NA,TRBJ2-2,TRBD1,TGTGCCAGCTCACCTGGACAGGGGGCGAACACCGGGGAGCTGTTTTTT,CASSPGQGANTGELFF
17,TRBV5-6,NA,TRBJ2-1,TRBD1,TGTGCCAGCAGCATAAGTGGGACAGGGAGCGCCTACAATGAGCAGTTCTTC,CASSISGTGSAYNEQFF
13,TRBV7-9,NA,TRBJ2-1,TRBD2,TGTGCCAGCAGCTCTAGCGGGAGGGATGAGCAGTTCTTC,CASSSSGRDEQFF
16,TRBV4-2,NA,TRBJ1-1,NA,TGTGCCAGCAGCCAAGATAAGGGGGATGGTTGGACTGAAGCTTTCTTT,CASSQDKGDGWTEAFF
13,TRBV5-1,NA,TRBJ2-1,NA,TGCGCCAGCAGCTTGGTGACTACTAATGAGCAGTTCTTC,CASSLVTTNEQFF
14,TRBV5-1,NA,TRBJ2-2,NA,TGCGCCAGCAGCTTGGGACTTAACACCGGGGAGCTGTTTTTT,CASSLGLNTGELFF
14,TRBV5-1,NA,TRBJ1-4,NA,TGCGCCAGCGGGGAGGGGGACTTTAATGAAAAACTGTTTTTT,CASGEGDFNEKLFF
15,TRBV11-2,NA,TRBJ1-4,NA,TGTGCCAGCAGCTTAGGATTCGGGGAAGGAGAAAAACTGTTTTTT,CASSLGFGEGEKLFF
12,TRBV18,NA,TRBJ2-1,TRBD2,TGTGCCAGCTCGGTAGCGGGAGATGAGCAGTTCTTC,CASSVAGDEQFF
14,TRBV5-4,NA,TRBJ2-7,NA,TGTGCCAGCAGCTCAAAAACAGGGTTCTACGAGCAGTACTTC,CASSSKTGFYEQYF
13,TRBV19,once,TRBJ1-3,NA,TGTGCCAGTAGTTACGGGACATTTTACACCATATATTTT,CASSYGTFYTIYF
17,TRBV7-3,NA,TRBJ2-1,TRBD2,TGTGCCAGCAGCTTAACGTTAGGGACTAGCGGGGACAATGAGCAGTTCTTC,CASSLTLGTSGDNEQFF
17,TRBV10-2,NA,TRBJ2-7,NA,TGCGCCAGCAGTGATAACTCCCCCCAGGTCGTATTCCACGAGCAGTACTTC,CASSDNSPQVVFHEQYF
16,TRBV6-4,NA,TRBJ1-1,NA,TGTGCCAGCAGCCCTTCTAGCGGAGGGTCGAACACTGAAGCTTTCTTT,CASSPSSGGSNTEAFF
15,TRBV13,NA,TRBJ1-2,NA,TGTGCCAGCAGCTTTAGGGGTCGTGGGCCGAATGGCTACACCTTC,CASSFRGRGPNGYTF
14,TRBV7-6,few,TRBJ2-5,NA,TGTGCCAGCAGCTTAGTGCCAGGGCAAGAGACCCAGTACTTC,CASSLVPGQETQYF
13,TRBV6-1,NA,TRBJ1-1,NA,TGTGCCAGCAGTGAGCCGCACGGGACTGAAGCTTTCTTT,CASSEPHGTEAFF
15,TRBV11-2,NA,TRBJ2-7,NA,TGTGCCAGCAGCCCCCCCGGCGGGGCGGGTTACGAGCAGTACTTC,CASSPPGGAGYEQYF
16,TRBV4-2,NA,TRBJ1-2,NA,TGTGCCAGCAGCCAAGATGTGGCAGGGAATTTCTATGGCTACACCTTC,CASSQDVAGNFYGYTF
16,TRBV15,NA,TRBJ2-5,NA,TGTGCCACCAGCAGGGACAGGGAGGGGATACAAGAGACCCAGTACTTC,CATSRDREGIQETQYF
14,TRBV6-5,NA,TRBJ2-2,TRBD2,TGTGCCAGCATCCCGCGCCGGGGGGCCGGGGAGCTGTTTTTT,CASIPRRGAGELFF
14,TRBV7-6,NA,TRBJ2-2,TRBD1,TGTGCCAGCAGCGGACAGGGACCCACCGGGGAGCTGTTTTTT,CASSGQGPTGELFF
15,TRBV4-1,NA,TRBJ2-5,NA,TGCGCCAGCAGCCAATTGGGACTCCAGCAAGAGACCCAGTACTTC,CASSQLGLQQETQYF
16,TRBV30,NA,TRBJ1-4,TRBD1,TGTGCCTGGAGTACTTCAGGGGGTTCTACTAATGAAAAACTGTTTTTT,CAWSTSGGSTNEKLFF
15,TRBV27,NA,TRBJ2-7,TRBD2,TGTGCCAGCAGTCTAGGGGCGGGGGGATCCTACGAGCAGTACTTC,CASSLGAGGSYEQYF
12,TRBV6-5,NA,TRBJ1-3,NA,TGTGCCAGCAGTTACCCAGGCGGGATGTTGTATTTT,CASSYPGGMLYF
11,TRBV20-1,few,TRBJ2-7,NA,TGCAGTGCGAGAGGACAGTACGAGCAGTACTTC,CSARGQYEQYF
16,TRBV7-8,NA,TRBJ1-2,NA,TGTGCCAGCAGCCCTACAGGGAAGTACGTCGACTATGGCTACACCTTC,CASSPTGKYVDYGYTF
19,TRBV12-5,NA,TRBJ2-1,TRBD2,TGTGCTAGTGGTTTGGTTAGTAATAGCGGGGGGCCTACCTACAATGAGCAGTTCTTC,CASGLVSNSGGPTYNEQFF
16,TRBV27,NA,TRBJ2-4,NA,TGTGCCAGCAGTTCTCGACAGGTTGAGACCAAAAACATTCAGTACTTC,CASSSRQVETKNIQYF
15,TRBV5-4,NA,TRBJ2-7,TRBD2,TGTGCCAGCAGCCTAGGACTAGCGGGGACCTACGAGCAGTACTTC,CASSLGLAGTYEQYF
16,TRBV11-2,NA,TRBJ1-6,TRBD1,TGTGCCAGCAGCTTAGGTGGGACAGCTAAATATTCACCCCTCCACTTT,CASSLGGTAKYSPLHF
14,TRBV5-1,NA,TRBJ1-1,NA,TGCGCCAGCAGCTTACGACAGATGAACACTGAAGCTTTCTTT,CASSLRQMNTEAFF
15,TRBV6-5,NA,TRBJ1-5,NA,TGTGCCAGCAGTTACAGCGGGGTCGGCAATCAGCCCCAGCATTTT,CASSYSGVGNQPQHF
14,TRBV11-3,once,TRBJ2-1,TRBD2,TGTGCCAGCAGCTTAGGGGGGGGTGGCGATGAGCAGTTCTTC,CASSLGGGGDEQFF
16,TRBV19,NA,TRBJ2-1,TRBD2,TGTGCCAGTAGTCTCCGACTAGCGGGGGGCTACAATGAGCAGTTCTTC,CASSLRLAGGYNEQFF
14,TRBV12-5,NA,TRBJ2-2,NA,TGTGCTAGTGGTTCCTCGGACATTCCCGGGGAGCTGTTTTTT,CASGSSDIPGELFF
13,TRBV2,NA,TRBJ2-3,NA,TGTGCCAGCAGTGAAACCTTCGGGCAGGGGCCGTATTTT,CASSETFGQGPYF
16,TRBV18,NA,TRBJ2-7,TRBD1,TGTGCCAGCTCACCCCTACCTACAGGGGCGGACTACGAGCAGTACTTC,CASSPLPTGADYEQYF
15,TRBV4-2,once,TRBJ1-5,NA,TGTGCCAGCAGCCAAGATGAGGGGGACAATCAGCCCCAGCATTTT,CASSQDEGDNQPQHF
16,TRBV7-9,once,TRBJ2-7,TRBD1,TGTGCCAGCAGCCAGCCGCTCCGGGACAGAGAATACGAGCAGTACTTC,CASSQPLRDREYEQYF
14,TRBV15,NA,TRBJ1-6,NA,TGTGCCACCAGCAGAGCGGCGGAGAATTCACCCCTCCACTTT,CATSRAAENSPLHF
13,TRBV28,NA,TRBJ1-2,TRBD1,TGTGCCAGCAGCGAACAGGGGGTCTATGGCTACACCTTC,CASSEQGVYGYTF
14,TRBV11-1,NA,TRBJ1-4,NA,TGTGCCAGCAGCTTAGTCGGACAGAGTGAAAAACTGTTTTTT,CASSLVGQSEKLFF
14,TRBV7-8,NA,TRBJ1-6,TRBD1,TGTGCCAGTTGGTCGGGGGACAGTAATTCACCCCTCCACTTT,CASWSGDSNSPLHF
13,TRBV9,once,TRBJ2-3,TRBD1,TGTGCCAGCAGCCCCCGGACAGGAGATACGCAGTATTTT,CASSPRTGDTQYF